These T cell receptor beta chains were read from a single sample in a study of early T cells in non-severe SARS-CoV-2 infection. A single record per CDR3 protein comes from TCRdb applying MiXCR to the 5' RACE reads. The sample carries over 25,000 distinct CDR3 sequences, less than 10% recorded once. The specimen sequenced was whole blood. The origin of the receptors is an adult who was a healthcare worker with PCR-confirmed SARS-CoV-2 infection or an uninfected control (not recorded which). Each CDR3 is given with its conserved first and last residue. Each record gives: CDR3 length, J gene, clone size, V gene, D gene, CDR3 DNA, CDR3 protein. A D gene is named only where the DNA matches it firmly. Rows give clone size only sometimes, using once, few, many, or a class for an expanded clone.

14 | TRBJ2-5 | NA | TRBV9 | NA | TGTGCCAGCAGCGTAGGAGGGAACCAAGAGACCCAGTACTTC | CASSVGGNQETQYF
14 | TRBJ2-1 | many | TRBV7-9 | NA | TGTGCCAGCAGTAAGACTGGGGCACACGATGAGCAGTTCTTC | CASSKTGAHDEQFF
14 | TRBJ1-3 | many | TRBV3-1 | NA | TGTGCCAGCAGCTTAAAAGGAACGGGAAACACCATATATTTT | CASSLKGTGNTIYF
12 | TRBJ2-7 | medium-sized | TRBV27 | TRBD1 | TGTGCCAGCAGTCTACAGGGGGCCGAGCAGTACTTC | CASSLQGAEQYF
12 | TRBJ1-2 | NA | TRBV11-2 | NA | TGTGCCAGCAGCTCGGTCGGGGTTGGCTACACCTTC | CASSSVGVGYTF
16 | TRBJ2-3 | many | TRBV30 | NA | TGTGCCTGGAGTCCGTTGGCCGGGACTGGAGGAGATACGCAGTATTTT | CAWSPLAGTGGDTQYF
12 | TRBJ1-2 | NA | TRBV28 | NA | TGTGCCAGCAGCATGGCTAACTATGGCTACACCTTC | CASSMANYGYTF
16 | TRBJ2-7 | once | TRBV4-3 | TRBD1 | TGCGCCAGCAGCCAGACAGGGATTAATTCCGCCTACGAGCAGTACTTC | CASSQTGINSAYEQYF
15 | TRBJ2-2 | few | TRBV19 | NA | TGTGCCAGTAGTATTATGTGGCCTTTCACCGGGGAGCTGTTTTTT | CASSIMWPFTGELFF
13 | TRBJ2-7 | many | TRBV7-8 | NA | TGTGCCAGCAGCTCGCGTGGGGATACCGAGCAGTACTTC | CASSSRGDTEQYF
12 | TRBJ1-1 | NA | TRBV29-1 | NA | TGCAGCGACGAACAGGGGAACACTGAAGCTTTCTTT | CSDEQGNTEAFF
13 | TRBJ2-3 | many | TRBV3-1 | NA | TGTGCCAGCAGCCCAAGGGGAACAGATACGCAGTATTTT | CASSPRGTDTQYF
11 | TRBJ1-1 | many | TRBV29-1 | NA | TGCAGCGTTCCCGAACGCACTGAAGCTTTCTTT | CSVPERTEAFF
14 | TRBJ2-2 | many | TRBV11-3 | NA | TGTGCCAGCAGCTTACGTGGCGATGGCGGGGAGCTGTTTTTT | CASSLRGDGGELFF
15 | TRBJ2-3 | many | TRBV12-3/TRBV12-4 | NA | TGTGCCAGCAGTTTAGATACCCTGGGCACAGATACGCAGTATTTT | CASSLDTLGTDTQYF
13 | TRBJ2-5 | few | TRBV3-1 | TRBD2 | TGTGCCAGCAGCCGGGGAGGGGTGGAGACCCAGTACTTC | CASSRGGVETQYF
14 | TRBJ1-6 | many | TRBV9 | NA | TGTGCCAGCAGCGTGCGGGGGGAGAATTCACCCCTCCACTTT | CASSVRGENSPLHF
14 | TRBJ1-4 | NA | TRBV7-9 | NA | TGTGCCAGCAGCTTAGAGAGTCAACACGAAAAACTGTTTTTT | CASSLESQHEKLFF
14 | TRBJ1-5 | NA | TRBV9 | TRBD1 | TGTGCCAGCAGCTCGGGACAGAGAAATCAGCCCCAGCATTTT | CASSSGQRNQPQHF
11 | TRBJ1-1 | NA | TRBV15 | NA | TGTGCCACCAGCGGGGGACCTGTGGCTTTCTTT | CATSGGPVAFF
12 | TRBJ1-2 | many | TRBV7-9 | NA | TGTGCCAGCAGCCTTGACATGACCGCCTACACCTTC | CASSLDMTAYTF
13 | TRBJ2-1 | many | TRBV6-2/TRBV6-3 | NA | TGTGCCAGCAAACTCGGAGCGAACAATGAGCAGTTCTTC | CASKLGANNEQFF
16 | TRBJ2-3 | few | TRBV7-2 | TRBD2 | TGTGCCAGCAGCGTCGGAACTAGCGGAGGCACAGATACGCAGTATTTT | CASSVGTSGGTDTQYF
15 | TRBJ2-4 | NA | TRBV7-2 | NA | TGTGCCAGCAGCCCTATCGGACAGAGTACGGACATTCAGTACTTC | CASSPIGQSTDIQYF
15 | TRBJ2-2 | NA | TRBV19 | NA | TGTGCCAGTACCCCAACAGGGCCAAACACCGGGGAGCTGTTTTTT | CASTPTGPNTGELFF
14 | TRBJ1-6 | few | TRBV6-5 | NA | TGTGCCACCCTCGGCGGGGATAATAATTCACCCCTCCACTTT | CATLGGDNNSPLHF
14 | TRBJ2-1 | many | TRBV6-2/TRBV6-3 | TRBD1 | TGTGCCAGCAGTTACAGGGTAGGGGGCGATGAGCAGTTCTTC | CASSYRVGGDEQFF
15 | TRBJ2-1 | medium-sized | TRBV7-3 | TRBD2 | TGTGCCAGCAGCTTCACTAGCGGGGGGGACAATGAGCAGTTCTTC | CASSFTSGGDNEQFF
13 | TRBJ2-1 | few | TRBV6-2/TRBV6-3 | TRBD1 | TGTGCCAGCAACCTGGACAGGTTGAATGAGCAGTTCTTC | CASNLDRLNEQFF
11 | TRBJ1-2 | many | TRBV29-1 | NA | TGCATCTCAAACCAGGTAGATGGCTACACCTTC | CISNQVDGYTF
12 | TRBJ2-7 | many | TRBV7-2 | NA | TGTGCCAGCAGCTTACGCGGCTACGAGCAGTACTTC | CASSLRGYEQYF
14 | TRBJ2-1 | NA | TRBV2 | TRBD2 | TGTGCCAGCAGCGGGGGGAGCTCCTACAATGAGCAGTTCTTC | CASSGGSSYNEQFF
17 | TRBJ2-3 | NA | TRBV3-1 | NA | TGTGCCAGCAGCCAAGATGGAGGAGGACGACTATCAGATACGCAGTATTTT | CASSQDGGGRLSDTQYF
13 | TRBJ1-2 | many | TRBV5-4 | NA | TGTGCCAGCAGCTTAAAGGGGGTCTATGGCTACACCTTC | CASSLKGVYGYTF
14 | TRBJ1-5 | many | TRBV27 | NA | TGTGCCAGCGCTCGAGGTTTGGGCAATCAGCCCCAGCATTTT | CASARGLGNQPQHF
15 | TRBJ2-7 | few | TRBV20-1 | TRBD1 | TGCAGTGCTAGAGACCGGACAGGGCGATCCTACGAGCAGTACTTC | CSARDRTGRSYEQYF
12 | TRBJ2-3 | many | TRBV12-3/TRBV12-4 | NA | TGTGCCAGCAGTGAAGGCACAGATACGCAGTATTTT | CASSEGTDTQYF
16 | TRBJ2-7 | NA | TRBV7-6 | TRBD2 | TGTGCCAGCAGCTTATACCAGCGGGGGGGCCGCTACGAGCAGTACTTC | CASSLYQRGGRYEQYF
12 | TRBJ1-5 | few | TRBV5-6 | NA | TGTGCCAGCAGCAGTGGGGGTCAGCCCCAGCATTTT | CASSSGGQPQHF
9 | TRBJ2-3 | many | TRBV29-1 | NA | TGCAGCGTTGAAGGCACGCAGTATTTT | CSVEGTQYF
16 | TRBJ2-1 | NA | TRBV5-1 | TRBD1 | TGCGCCAGCAGAGGGGGACAGGGGTTCGTTTCCAATGAGCAGTTCTTC | CASRGGQGFVSNEQFF
17 | TRBJ2-4 | many | TRBV6-2/TRBV6-3 | NA | TGTGCCAGCTCTGTGATTGGGGGGGCTGAAGCCAAAAACATTCAGTACTTC | CASSVIGGAEAKNIQYF
13 | TRBJ2-5 | many | TRBV30 | NA | TGTGCCTGGAGTGTACCCGGTTCAGAGACCCAGTACTTC | CAWSVPGSETQYF
13 | TRBJ1-6 | many | TRBV12-3/TRBV12-4 | NA | TGTGCCAGCAGTTCCTCGGGGGGGTCACCCCTCCACTTT | CASSSSGGSPLHF
16 | TRBJ2-1 | NA | TRBV27 | NA | TGTGCCTCGACTTTAGGTGGGGCGGGGATGGGTTATGAGCAGTTCTTC | CASTLGGAGMGYEQFF
14 | TRBJ1-4 | many | TRBV19 | NA | TGTGCCAGTAGTCCCCAGGCGACTAATGAAAAACTGTTTTTT | CASSPQATNEKLFF
15 | TRBJ2-2 | few | TRBV19 | NA | TGTGCCAGTACCCACGGACTGCCTTACACCGGGGAGCTGTTTTTT | CASTHGLPYTGELFF
15 | TRBJ2-3 | NA | TRBV7-2 | TRBD1 | TGTGCCAGCCTAGACAGGGTCGGGGGCACAGATACGCAGTATTTT | CASLDRVGGTDTQYF
16 | TRBJ2-7 | NA | TRBV4-3 | NA | TGCGCCAGCAGCCAAGGACCCCGGGGTGGATCCTACGAGCAGTACTTC | CASSQGPRGGSYEQYF
13 | TRBJ1-1 | few | TRBV20-1 | NA | TGCAGTGCTAGTCGCCTGGAAAACACTGAAGCTTTCTTT | CSASRLENTEAFF
14 | TRBJ1-5 | many | TRBV5-6 | NA | TGTGCCAGCAGCCTCTGGGACCGGAATCAGCCCCAGCATTTT | CASSLWDRNQPQHF
11 | TRBJ2-5 | few | TRBV10-3 | NA | TGTGCCACCCGTAACCAAGAGACCCAGTACTTC | CATRNQETQYF
12 | TRBJ1-5 | many | TRBV10-3 | NA | TGTGCCATCAGTGATAGGAATCAGCCCCAGCATTTT | CAISDRNQPQHF
16 | TRBJ2-6 | NA | TRBV14 | NA | TGTGCCAGCAGCCCGCCGAGGGGTACTGGGGCCAACGTCCTGACTTTC | CASSPPRGTGANVLTF
16 | TRBJ2-7 | NA | TRBV9 | TRBD1 | TGTGCCAGCAGCGCAAGCACCGGGACAGGGCGACTCGAGCAGTACTTC | CASSASTGTGRLEQYF
15 | TRBJ1-2 | many | TRBV13 | TRBD1 | TGTGCCAGCAGCTCCGCTGTGCAGGGGGCCTATGGCTACACCTTC | CASSSAVQGAYGYTF